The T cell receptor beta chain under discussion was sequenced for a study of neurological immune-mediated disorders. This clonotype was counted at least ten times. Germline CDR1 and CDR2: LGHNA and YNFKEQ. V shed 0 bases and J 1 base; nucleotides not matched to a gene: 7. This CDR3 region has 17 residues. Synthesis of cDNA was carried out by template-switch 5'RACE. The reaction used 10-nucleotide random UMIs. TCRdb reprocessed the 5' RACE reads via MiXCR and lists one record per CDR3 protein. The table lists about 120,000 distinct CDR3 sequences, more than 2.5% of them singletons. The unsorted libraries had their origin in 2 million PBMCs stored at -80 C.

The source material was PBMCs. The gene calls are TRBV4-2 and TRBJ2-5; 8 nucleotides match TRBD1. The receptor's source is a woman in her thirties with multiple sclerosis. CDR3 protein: CASSQDGGTGPQETQYF. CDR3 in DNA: TGTGCCAGCAGCCAAGATGGGGGGACAGGTCCCCAAGAGACCCAGTACTTC.